A selection of T cell receptor beta chains follows, all from one sample in a study of Ad26.COV2.S vaccination and SARS-CoV-2 variants. Data came from immunoSEQ multiplex PCR; TCRdb stores just in-frame clones and leaves some out. This table holds roughly 420,000 clones, 85% to 90% found once. The sequencing used peripheral blood, collected in a trial of Ad26.COV2.S vaccine versus placebo. Source of these receptors: a person aged 18-65 years who received the Ad26.COV2.S COVID-19 vaccine or a placebo. Each CDR3 is given with its conserved first and last residue.

v_call,j_call,cdr3_aa
TRBV2,TRBJ2-5,CAASARGRLGVETQYF
TRBV1,TRBJ2-7,CTSSQDLAEDYEQYF
TRBV4-3,TRBJ2-1,CASSQARENFNEQFF
TRBV5-5,TRBJ2-3,CASSGRTREHTDTQYF
TRBV7-6,TRBJ1-1,CASSKRGGDAEAFF
TRBV7-9,TRBJ1-1,CASSLAWGAFF
TRBV2,TRBJ2-7,CASSEDRDSYEQYF
TRBV5-1,TRBJ2-1,CASSLVVNEQFF
TRBV7-8,TRBJ2-5,CASSLVGLAGGPFSLTQYF
TRBV3-1/TRBV3-2,TRBJ1-5,CASSHSWGNQPQHF
TRBV7-9,TRBJ1-4,CASSLSYGDNEKLFF
TRBV21-1,TRBJ2-5,CASSSLPRLQETQYF
TRBV27,TRBJ2-3,CASRSWGEDTQYF
TRBV25-1,TRBJ1-5,CASRGQGPYQPQHF
TRBV7-9,TRBJ1-2,CASWAPATYGYTF
TRBV5-4,TRBJ2-7,CASSWDRSYEQYF
TRBV7-2,TRBJ2-2,CASSPYTGELFF
TRBV4-2,TRBJ2-7,CASSPRPGDSREQYF
TRBV19,TRBJ2-3,CASSLGAGETDTQYF
TRBV11-2,TRBJ2-1,CASSRRLVYNEQFF
TRBV29-1,TRBJ2-7,CSVWTGSSSYEQYF
TRBV7-2,TRBJ2-7,CASSLIRGVYEQYF
TRBV21-1,TRBJ1-1,CASSVDRVNTEAFF
TRBV6-5,TRBJ2-2,CASSYSMGENTGELFF
TRBV4-3,TRBJ1-1,CASSQGGRGRTEAFF
TRBV9,TRBJ1-2,CASSVGQGNNYGYTF
TRBV29-1,TRBJ1-4,CSVASPTVREKLFF
TRBV15,TRBJ2-1,CATSRDLAASSYNEQFF
TRBV5-8,TRBJ2-2,CASSFLIAGELFF
TRBV7-8,TRBJ2-7,CASSLSGGGYEQYF
TRBV6-5,TRBJ2-2,CASRKQGWDTGELFF
TRBV4-3,TRBJ2-2,CASSRGWGDTGELFF
TRBV11-2,TRBJ2-2,CASSLRGTSGLGELFF
TRBV6-4,TRBJ2-1,CASGSEGGLMWQFF
TRBV19,TRBJ1-1,CASSETGGLTEAFF
TRBV5-1,TRBJ1-4,CASSLVGRSNEKLFF
TRBV19,TRBJ1-6,CASSPGRGNSPLHF
TRBV28,TRBJ1-1,CASSLKNTEAFF
TRBV5-1,TRBJ2-4,CASSFYGVPNIQYF
TRBV9,TRBJ2-3,CASSVGGVGGDTQYF
TRBV4-2,TRBJ2-3,CASSQSSGGNTDTQYF
TRBV6-2/TRBV6-3,TRBJ2-7,CASSYPGRGYEQYF
TRBV7-2,TRBJ1-2,CASSLDSGNYGYTF
TRBV4-2,TRBJ2-3,CASSQDPRLADTQYF